The entry below gives a single T cell receptor beta chain sequence along with its context. Its antigen is currently unknown. Germline values: CDR1 SGDLS, CDR2 YYNGEE. The length of the CDR3 is 12 residues. Trimming removed 1 base from V and 7 bases from J, with 6 bases in between. Vbeta (60) and Jbeta (13) primers were used in the PCR. Only in-frame clones appear in the TCRdb table, and some are missing; sequencing was by immunoSEQ multiplex PCR. The sample has 110,000 or so clones, around 73% seen once; the top ten hold 1.3%. This sample is part of a study of cytomegalovirus exposure and HLA in healthy donors. General study results and limits: TCR beta V- and J-gene trimming, according to a later analysis, was linked to a missense DCLRE1C variant. A later analysis found that most CMV-associated TCR beta chains appeared HLA-restricted.

This TCR was recovered from a young man in good health and CMV-seronegative. V gene TRBV9 combines with J gene TRBJ2-1, with a possible D match to TRBD2 (5 bases). The sequencing input was PBMCs. CDR3 nucleotides: TGTGCCAGCAGCGTACGGGAAAATGAGCAGTTCTTC. Protein: CASSVRENEQFF.